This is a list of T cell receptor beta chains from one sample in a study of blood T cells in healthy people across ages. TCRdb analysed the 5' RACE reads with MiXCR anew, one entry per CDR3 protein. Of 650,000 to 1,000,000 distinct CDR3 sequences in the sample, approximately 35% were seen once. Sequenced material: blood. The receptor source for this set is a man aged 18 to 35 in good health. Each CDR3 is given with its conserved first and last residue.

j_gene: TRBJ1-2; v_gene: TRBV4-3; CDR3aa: CASSQDYRGMDYGYTF
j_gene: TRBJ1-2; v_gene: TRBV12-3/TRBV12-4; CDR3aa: CASSSNRNYGYTF
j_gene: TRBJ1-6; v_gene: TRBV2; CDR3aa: CASRDSLYNSPLHF
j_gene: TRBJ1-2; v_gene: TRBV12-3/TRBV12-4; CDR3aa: CASSPGTGVVGYTF
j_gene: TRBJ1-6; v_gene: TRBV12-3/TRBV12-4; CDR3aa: CASGRGGNSPLHF
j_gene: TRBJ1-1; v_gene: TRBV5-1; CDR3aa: CASSLGAGLNTEAFF
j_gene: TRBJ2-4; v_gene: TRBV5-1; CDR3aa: CASRNTFGNIQYF
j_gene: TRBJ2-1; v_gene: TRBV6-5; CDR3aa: CASGKRNEQFF
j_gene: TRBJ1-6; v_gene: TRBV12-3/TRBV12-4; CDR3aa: CASSLAVLTNSPLHF
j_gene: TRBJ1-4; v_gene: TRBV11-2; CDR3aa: CASSASQGAAKLFF
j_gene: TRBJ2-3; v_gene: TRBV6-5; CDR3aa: CASSSELRANTDTQYF
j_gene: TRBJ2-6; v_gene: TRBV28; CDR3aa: CASKSLWDRGRSGANVLTF
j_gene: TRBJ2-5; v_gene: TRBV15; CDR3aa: CATSRATRETQYF
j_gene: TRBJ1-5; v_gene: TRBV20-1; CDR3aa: CSAPPTGGQPQHF
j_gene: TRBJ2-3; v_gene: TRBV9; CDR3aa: CASSPRAGGPSDTQYF
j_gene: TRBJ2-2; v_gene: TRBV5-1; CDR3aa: CASSTGYTGELFF